This paragraph covers one T cell receptor beta chain sequence. The data derive from a study of cytomegalovirus exposure and HLA in healthy donors. Produced via immunoSEQ multiplex PCR; TCRdb's table is partial and in-frame only. Found here are approximately 170,000 clones, around 82% of them singletons; the top ten hold about 10%. CDR3 length equals 16 residues. CDR1 is SGHTA and CDR2 is FQGNSA in the germline V gene. The V gene end was trimmed by 0 bases and the J gene end by 7 bases; junction bases not matched to a gene: 10. The chain joins TRBV7-2 to TRBJ1-2; 8 positions agree with TRBD1. This receptor was obtained from a man between 25 and 39 years old in good health and CMV-seropositive. The sample comprised PBMCs. The CDR3 DNA reads TGTGCCAGCAGCTTAGCAGGGGACAGGCCCGTTGGTGGCTACACCTTC. It yields the protein CASSLAGDRPVGGYTF.